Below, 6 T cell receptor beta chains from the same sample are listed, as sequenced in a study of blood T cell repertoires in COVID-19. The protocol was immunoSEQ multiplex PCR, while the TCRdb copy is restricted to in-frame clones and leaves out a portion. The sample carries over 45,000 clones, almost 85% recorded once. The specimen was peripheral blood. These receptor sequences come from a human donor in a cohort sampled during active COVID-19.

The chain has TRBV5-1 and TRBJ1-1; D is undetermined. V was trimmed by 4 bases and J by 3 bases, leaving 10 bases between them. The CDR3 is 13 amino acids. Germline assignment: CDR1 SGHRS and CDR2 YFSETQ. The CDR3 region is CASSLLRYTEAFF. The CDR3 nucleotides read TGCGCCAGCAGCCTGCTCAGGTACACTGAAGCTTTCTTT.

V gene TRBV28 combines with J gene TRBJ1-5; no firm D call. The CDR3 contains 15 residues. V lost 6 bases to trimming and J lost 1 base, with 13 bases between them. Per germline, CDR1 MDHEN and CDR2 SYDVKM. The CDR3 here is CASRLYLGSNQPQHF. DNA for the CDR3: TGTGCCAGCAGACTATACCTCGGCAGCAATCAGCCCCAGCATTTT.

The CDR3 coding sequence is TGTGCCAGCAGTGGTCATGGGACAGTCGATTCACCCCTCCACTTT. It is translated as CASSGHGTVDSPLHF. J is TRBJ1-6 and V is TRBV7-9, with 7 bases that match TRBD1. Germline V lookup: CDR1 SEHNR, CDR2 FQNEAQ (reference sequence). The CDR3 extends over 15 amino acids. With V trimmed by 6 bases and J by 8 bases, 10 bases remained unmatched.

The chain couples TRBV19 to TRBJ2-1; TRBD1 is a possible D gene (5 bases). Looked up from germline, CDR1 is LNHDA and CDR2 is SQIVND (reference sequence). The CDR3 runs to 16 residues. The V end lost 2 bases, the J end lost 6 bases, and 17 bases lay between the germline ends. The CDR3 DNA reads TGTGCCAGTAGTATATGGGGCAGGTCGTGGGGCAATGAGCAGTTCTTC. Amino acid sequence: CASSIWGRSWGNEQFF. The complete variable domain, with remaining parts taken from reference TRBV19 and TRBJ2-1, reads DGGITQSPKYLFRKEGQNVTLSCEQNLNHDAMYWYRQDPGQGLRLIYYSQIVNDFQKGDIAEGYSVSREKKESFPLTVTSAQKNPTAFYLCASSIWGRSWGNEQFFGPGTRLTVL.

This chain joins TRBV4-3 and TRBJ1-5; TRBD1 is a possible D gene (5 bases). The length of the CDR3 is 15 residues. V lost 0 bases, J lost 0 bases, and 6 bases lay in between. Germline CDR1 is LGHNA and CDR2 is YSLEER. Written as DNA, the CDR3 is TGCGCCAGCAGCCAAGAAACAGGTAGCAATCAGCCCCAGCATTTT. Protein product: CASSQETGSNQPQHF.

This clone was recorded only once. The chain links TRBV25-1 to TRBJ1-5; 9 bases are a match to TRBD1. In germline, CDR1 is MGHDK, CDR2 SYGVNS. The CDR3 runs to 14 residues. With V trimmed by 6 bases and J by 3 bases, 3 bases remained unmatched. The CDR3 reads CASRGQGTNQPQHF. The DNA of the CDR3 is TGTGCCAGCAGGGGACAGGGCACCAATCAGCCCCAGCATTTT.